These 30 T cell receptor beta chains share one sample of origin, sequenced in a study of T cell repertoires in cytomegalovirus infection. TCRdb used MiXCR to reprocess the reads, holding one entry per CDR3 protein. There are 200,000 to 300,000 distinct CDR3 sequences in the sample; roughly 10% occur only once, and about 15% lies in the top ten. Source material: PBMCs. Receptors were obtained from a human donor in good health (CMV status not recorded). Some clones in this sample may be carry-over from other donors' samples.

This clonotype was recorded many times. The gene calls are TRBV5-6 and TRBJ2-1, with 11 positions matching TRBD1. The CDR3 has 17 residues. Trimming cost V 4 bases and J 9 bases; bases outside gene matches: 15. Germline CDR1 reads SGHDT; CDR2 reads YYEEEE. The CDR3 nucleotides read TGTGCCAGCAGCCGCGACGAAGGGGACAGGGGGAAAGGTGAGCAGTTCTTC. Encoded protein: CASSRDEGDRGKGEQFF.

There are a few counts of this clonotype. One junction end disagrees with the germline gene, perhaps due to a read error. The gene calls are TRBV20-1 and TRBJ2-1; 10 bases line up with TRBD2. Per germline, CDR1 DFQATT and CDR2 SNEGSKA (reference sequence). CDR3 length equals 16 residues. The CDR3 nucleotides are TGCAGTGCCAGAGGTCCCTTTAGCGGGAGGTTAAATGAGCAGTTCTTC. This sequence encodes CSARGPFSGRLNEQFF.

This clonotype was recorded many times. J is TRBJ1-2 and V is TRBV7-2; no clear D. The CDR3 has 13 residues. The germline V gene has CDR1 SGHTA and CDR2 FQGNSA. Trimming took off 7 bases at V and 5 bases at J, with 14 bases between the two ends. CDR3 DNA: TGTGCCAGCATCCACATGGACGGATATGGCTACACCTTC. Amino acid sequence: CASIHMDGYGYTF.

This clonotype was detected ten times or more. The V call is TRBV7-2, the J call TRBJ1-2; D is unclear. CDR1 and CDR2 (germline): SGHTA, FQGNSA. V shed 0 bases and J shed 2 bases, with 22 bases lying between them. The CDR3 loop spans 19 amino acids. The CDR3 coding sequence is TGTGCCAGCAGCTTAGCGCTATCTACCGCCGGACGAGGCAACTATGGCTACACCTTC. Protein product: CASSLALSTAGRGNYGYTF.

This clonotype was detected many times. J is TRBJ2-2 and V is TRBV19, with 14 positions matching TRBD2. CDR3 length: 17 amino acids. J gave up 3 bases and V 6 bases, and 6 bases lay outside the gene matches. Germline-derived CDR1 and CDR2 are LNHDA and SQIVND (reference sequence). The CDR3 coding sequence is TGTGCCAGTAGCCTGCCGGGACTAGCGGGAGACACCGGGGAGCTGTTTTTT. It codes for CASSLPGLAGDTGELFF.

The rearrangement links TRBV20-1 to TRBJ2-7, with D perhaps TRBD1 (6 bases). Germline-derived CDR1 and CDR2 are DFQATT and SNEGSKA (reference sequence). V was cut by 6 bases and J by 6 bases, with 21 bases left in between. This CDR3 region has 14 residues. CDR3 sequence (DNA): TGCAGTGCCCTCGGAACAGGGATGGGGCGCGAGCAGTACTTC. This encodes CSALGTGMGREQYF.

This clonotype was counted at least ten times. This chain joins TRBV7-2 and TRBJ1-6; D gene unclear. The V and J ends lost 1 base and 1 base respectively, with 8 bases between them. From germline, CDR1 is SGHTA and CDR2 FQGNSA. The CDR3 runs to 16 residues. CDR3 region: CASSLVSESYNSPLHF. The CDR3 DNA sequence: TGTGCCAGCAGCTTAGTTTCGGAGTCCTATAATTCACCCCTCCACTTT.

This clonotype turned up a few times. The CDR3 region has the DNA TGCGCCAGCAGCTTCGACAGGGGGGTCACCTACGAGCAGTACTTC. Residues: CASSFDRGVTYEQYF. The V and J genes are TRBV5-1 and TRBJ2-7; TRBD1 agrees at 9 bases. The germline gives CDR1 SGHRS, CDR2 YFSETQ. The V segment lost 2 bases and the J segment 2 bases; nucleotides outside the gene matches: 5. The CDR3 has 15 amino acids.

This chain joins TRBV6-8 and TRBJ2-3, with 7 bases aligning to TRBD2. CDR3 size: 18 residues. With V trimmed by 2 bases and J by 6 bases, 17 bases remained unmatched. Looked up from germline, CDR1 is MNHGY and CDR2 is SAAAGT. For the CDR3, the DNA is TGTGCCAGCAGTTACACCTTTCTACAGCGGGAAAAGGGTGATACGCAGTATTTT. Its protein product is CASSYTFLQREKGDTQYF.

The table lists this clonotype with many counts. The rearrangement links TRBV7-2 to TRBJ2-1, with D perhaps being TRBD1 or TRBD2 (5 bases each). V was clipped by 2 bases and J by 12 bases, with 11 bases between them. Germline V gene data show CDR1 as SGHTA and CDR2 as FQGNSA. CDR3 size: 12 residues. In DNA, the CDR3 is TGTGCCAGCAGCTTAATCCGGGACCGGCAGTTCTTC. Protein: CASSLIRDRQFF.

This clonotype was counted many times. This chain links TRBV7-8 with TRBJ1-5, with D unresolved. Germline assignment: CDR1 SGHVS and CDR2 FQNEAQ. CDR3 length: 16 residues. V lost 1 base to trimming and J lost 0 bases, with 10 bases between them. CDR3 amino acids: CASSLGTSDSNQPQHF. The CDR3 DNA reads as TGTGCCAGCAGCTTAGGGACCTCCGATAGCAATCAGCCCCAGCATTTT.

This clonotype appeared many times. The V gene is TRBV28, the J gene TRBJ1-5, with 12 positions matching TRBD1. Germline CDR1 and CDR2: MDHEN and SYDVKM. The CDR3 extends over 15 amino acids. Unmatched junction bases numbered 7, after V lost 6 bases and J lost 7 bases. The CDR3 loop reads CASRGTGGGGQPQHF. The CDR3 nucleotides read TGTGCCAGCAGAGGGACAGGGGGCGGAGGACAGCCCCAGCATTTT.

The rearrangement uses TRBV6-1 and TRBJ1-2; no definite D call. Germline V gives CDR1 MNHNS, CDR2 SASEGT. Trimming stripped 2 bases from V and 4 bases from J, with 11 bases between. This CDR3 has 14 residues. The CDR3 coding sequence is TGTGCCAGCAGTGAATATGAGCGCGGCTATGGCTACACCTTC. This codes for CASSEYERGYGYTF.

This clonotype came up many times. This chain connects TRBV7-2 to TRBJ1-2, with D hard to call. Trimming shortened V by 1 base and J by 1 base, and 7 bases separated the two germline ends. CDR3 length equals 14 residues. The V gene's germline CDR1 is SGHTA and CDR2 FQGNSA. CDR3 region: CASSLDYSNYGYTF. The DNA of the CDR3 is TGTGCCAGCAGCTTAGATTACAGTAACTATGGCTACACCTTC.

V gene TRBV28 combines with J gene TRBJ2-7, with D perhaps matching TRBD1 (5 bases). Per germline, CDR1 MDHEN and CDR2 SYDVKM. The CDR3 extends over 13 amino acids. V shed 5 bases and J shed 0 bases, with 8 bases lying between them. The chain's CDR3 is CASSQQVSYEQYF. Written as DNA, the CDR3 is TGTGCCAGCAGTCAACAGGTCTCCTACGAGCAGTACTTC.

This clonotype was seen repeatedly, ten times or more. This rearrangement joins TRBV7-2 to TRBJ1-1, with D uncertain. This CDR3 region has 13 residues. Trimming stripped 0 bases from V and 11 bases from J, with 13 bases between. The germline CDR1 and CDR2 sequences are SGHTA and FQGNSA. The CDR3 DNA reads TGTGCCAGCAGCTTAGCAGGGTATCTGGACGCTTTCTTT. Residues: CASSLAGYLDAFF.

The CDR3: CSAQIRGGVEGYTF. The CDR3 nucleotides read TGCAGTGCCCAAATCCGAGGAGGGGTTGAGGGCTACACCTTC. The gene calls are TRBV20-1 and TRBJ1-2; D might be TRBD1 (5 bases). Trimming shortened V by 6 bases and J by 8 bases, and 22 bases separated the two germline ends. Germline V gene sequence: CDR1 DFQATT, CDR2 SNEGSKA (reference sequence). The CDR3 consists of 14 residues.

V usage is TRBV9 and J usage is TRBJ2-1; TRBD2 aligns across 14 bases. J gave up 9 bases and V 4 bases, and 9 bases lay outside the gene matches. CDR3 length equals 16 residues. The germline V gene encodes CDR1 SGDLS and CDR2 YYNGEE. This chain's CDR3 is CASSPGLAGALSEQFF. The CDR3 coding sequence is TGTGCCAGCAGCCCGGGACTAGCGGGAGCCTTAAGTGAGCAGTTCTTC.

Ten or more counts support this clonotype. The chain links TRBV7-2 to TRBJ2-3; 9 bases line up with TRBD2. This CDR3 comprises 16 residues. Germline lookup yields CDR1 SGHTA and CDR2 FQGNSA. V trimming: 5 bases; J trimming: 2 bases; junction bases outside the gene matches: 8. The DNA of the CDR3 is TGTGCCAGCAGCCGAAGTAGCGGGAGCCACACAGATACGCAGTATTTT. This codes for CASSRSSGSHTDTQYF.

The table lists this clonotype with many counts. The chain has TRBV5-6 and TRBJ2-4, with TRBD2 identical over 8 bases. The length of the CDR3 is 13 residues. J gave up 8 bases and V 4 bases, and 5 bases lay outside the gene matches. Per germline, CDR1 SGHDT and CDR2 YYEEEE. The CDR3 DNA reads as TGTGCCAGCAGCCTCTGGACTAGCTACATTCAGTACTTC. This sequence encodes CASSLWTSYIQYF.

Ten or more counts support this clonotype. V is TRBV20-1 and J is TRBJ2-7; D is perhaps TRBD1 (5 bases). The ends were cut back, 1 base at V and 3 bases at J, with 7 bases in the middle. Germline loops: CDR1 DFQATT, CDR2 SNEGSKA (reference sequence). This CDR3 region has 12 residues. CDR3 protein: CSARAGHYEQYF. The CDR3 nucleotides read TGCAGTGCTAGAGCCGGACACTACGAGCAGTACTTC.

This clonotype was recorded at least ten times. The chain uses TRBV7-2 and TRBJ2-3; D may correspond to TRBD1 or TRBD2 (7 bases each). Per the germline V gene, CDR1 is SGHTA and CDR2 is FQGNSA. The CDR3 has 18 residues. With 0 bases removed from V and 7 bases from J, the gap between germline ends came to 23 bases. CDR3 amino acids: CASSLARTGPLGGNTQYF. The CDR3 DNA reads TGTGCCAGCAGCTTAGCGAGGACAGGTCCTCTGGGAGGGAATACGCAGTATTTT. Based on the CDR3 plus reference TRBV7-2 and TRBJ2-3, the full variable domain is GAGVSQSPSNKVTEKGKDVELRCDPISGHTALYWYRQSLGQGLEFLIYFQGNSAPDKSGLPSDRFSAERTGGSVSTLTIQRTQQEDSAVYLCASSLARTGPLGGNTQYFGPGTRLTVL.

This clonotype was counted between two and nine times. The chain is built from TRBV12-3 or TRBV12-4 and TRBJ1-2, with 10 positions matching TRBD1. Germline trimming cut 4 bases from V and 2 bases from J; bases unmatched to any gene: 10. This CDR3 has 17 residues. CDR3 amino acids: CASSSGTGATVNYGYTF. For the CDR3, the DNA is TGTGCCAGCAGTTCCGGGACAGGGGCCACGGTGAACTATGGCTACACCTTC.

This clonotype was seen repeatedly, ten times or more. This chain uses TRBV19 with TRBJ2-3; 7 bases match TRBD2. The V gene end was trimmed by 5 bases and the J gene end by 1 base; junction bases not matched to a gene: 9. The CDR3 has 16 residues. In germline, CDR1 is LNHDA, CDR2 SQIVND (reference sequence). CDR3 in DNA: TGTGCCAGTAGTCGAGGCGGCGGGAGAGGCACAGATACGCAGTATTTT. Protein product: CASSRGGGRGTDTQYF.

There are a few counts of this clonotype. This chain connects TRBV29-1 to TRBJ2-7; no clear D gene. Trimming pared 2 bases from V and 5 bases from J, leaving 13 bases between. CDR3 length: 13 amino acids. Germline CDR1 is SQVTM and CDR2 is ANQGSEA. The CDR3 is CSVESRAVNEQYF. CDR3 sequence (DNA): TGCAGCGTTGAATCTCGGGCAGTCAACGAGCAGTACTTC.

Ten or more counts support this clonotype. This sequence joins TRBV19 and TRBJ1-5, with a weak D call TRBD1 (6 bases). The CDR3 covers 14 residues. Germline V CDR1 and CDR2: LNHDA, SQIVND (reference sequence). Trimming left V 3 bases short and J 7 bases short, with 13 bases between. Here the CDR3 reads CASSIIRGDQPQHF. The CDR3 region has the DNA TGTGCCAGTAGTATCATTAGGGGGGACCAGCCCCAGCATTTT.

This clonotype was counted ten times or more. The rearrangement links TRBV20-1 to TRBJ2-7; no definite D call. V shed 6 bases and J shed 6 bases, with 18 bases lying between them. This CDR3 is 13 amino acids long. Germline CDR1 is DFQATT and CDR2 is SNEGSKA (reference sequence). For the CDR3, the DNA is TGCAGTGCGTGCGGCCCTTTTTCGGGCGAGCAGTACTTC. Residues: CSACGPFSGEQYF.

This clonotype has at least ten counts. V and J are TRBV29-1 and TRBJ2-7, with D uncertain. Deletions cut 4 bases from V and 4 bases from J, with 8 bases between. Per germline, CDR1 SQVTM and CDR2 ANQGSEA. CDR3 length equals 11 residues. In nucleotides, the CDR3 is TGCAGCGTTGCATCCCAGTACGAGCAGTACTTC. Protein product: CSVASQYEQYF.

This clonotype has at least ten counts. The chain is built from TRBV7-2 and TRBJ2-4; D is uncertain. CDR1 SGHTA and CDR2 FQGNSA come from the germline V gene. Trimming removed 3 bases at V and 6 bases at J, with 15 bases between. The CDR3 length is 15 residues. The CDR3 nucleotides are TGTGCCAGCAGCTTGGACCTACCCTCGGGAAACATTCAGTACTTC. Amino acid sequence: CASSLDLPSGNIQYF.

This chain connects TRBV5-4 to TRBJ2-3; 7 bases fit TRBD2. The CDR3 covers 15 residues. Unmatched junction bases numbered 3, after V lost 1 base and J lost 1 base. Germline CDR1 and CDR2: SGHNT and YYREEE (reference sequence). CDR3 sequence (DNA): TGTGCCAGCAGCTTGTCCCTAGCGGGCACAGATACGCAGTATTTT. It yields the protein CASSLSLAGTDTQYF. The whole variable domain, filled in from reference TRBV5-4 and TRBJ2-3, reads ETGVTQSPTHLIKTRGQQVTLRCSSQSGHNTVSWYQQALGQGPQFIFQYYREEENGRGNFPPRFSGLQFPNYSSELNVNALELDDSALYLCASSLSLAGTDTQYFGPGTRLTVL.